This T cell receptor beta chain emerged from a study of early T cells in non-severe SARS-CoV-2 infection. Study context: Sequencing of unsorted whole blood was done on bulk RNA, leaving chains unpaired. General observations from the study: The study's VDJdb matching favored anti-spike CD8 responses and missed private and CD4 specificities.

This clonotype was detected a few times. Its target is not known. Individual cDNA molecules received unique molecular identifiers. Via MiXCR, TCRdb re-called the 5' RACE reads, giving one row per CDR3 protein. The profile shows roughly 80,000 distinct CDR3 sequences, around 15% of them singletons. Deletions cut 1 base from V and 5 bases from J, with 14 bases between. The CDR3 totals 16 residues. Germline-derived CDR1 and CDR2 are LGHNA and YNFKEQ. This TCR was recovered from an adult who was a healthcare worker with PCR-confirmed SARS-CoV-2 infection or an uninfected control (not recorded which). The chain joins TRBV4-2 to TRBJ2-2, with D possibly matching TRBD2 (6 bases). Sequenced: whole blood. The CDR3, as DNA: TGTGCCAGCAGCCAAGTAGCTAGCGAGAGGACCGGGGAGCTGTTTTTT. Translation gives CASSQVASERTGELFF.